The rows below give T cell receptor beta chains drawn from one sample of a study of regulatory T cells in long-lasting Graves disease. A single record per CDR3 protein comes from TCRdb applying MiXCR to the multiplex PCR reads. The sample shows approximately 540,000 distinct CDR3 sequences, about 12% of them seen only once. These data also featured in a second study, about T cells in Graves' hyperthyroidism and ophthalmopathy.

Sequenced material: peripheral blood mononuclear cells (PBMCs), taken at new diagnosis, from a patient treated with antithyroid drugs. These receptors were collected from a woman between 25 and 40 years old with Graves disease. Each CDR3 is given with its conserved first and last residue. The D gene is left open where the match is weak. Expanded clones are given a class, and other clones once, few, many or no size at all.

V	length	J	D	size	DNA	CDR3
TRBV12-3/TRBV12-4	14	TRBJ1-2	-	many	TGTGCCAGCAGTTTAGGGGCCGCGGCGGGGGGCTACACCTTC	CASSLGAAAGGYTF
TRBV7-9	16	TRBJ2-1	-	-	TGTGCCAGCAGCTCACCCGTACGGGACACGACCAATGAGCAGTTCTTC	CASSSPVRDTTNEQFF
TRBV6-1	15	TRBJ2-7	-	-	TGTGCCAGCACCCATATACTACAGGGAGTGGGAGAGCAGTACTTC	CASTHILQGVGEQYF
TRBV18	14	TRBJ1-2	-	many	TGTGCCAGCTCACCATTAGAGGGACCCTATGGCTACACCTTC	CASSPLEGPYGYTF
TRBV12-3/TRBV12-4	16	TRBJ1-3	-	many	TGTGCCAGCACCTCGCCAGCGATCTTCTCTGGAAACACCATATATTTT	CASTSPAIFSGNTIYF
TRBV2	12	TRBJ2-7	-	few	TGTGCCAGCAGGCCCCGGGACTACGAGCAGTACTTC	CASRPRDYEQYF
TRBV6-1	15	TRBJ2-1	TRBD1	-	TGTGCCAGCAGCCCCGGACAGGGCAATTCGGATGAGCAGTTCTTC	CASSPGQGNSDEQFF
TRBV24-1	18	TRBJ2-6	TRBD1	many	TGTGCCACCAGTGATTCGGACAGGGGGCCTCCTGGGGCCAACGTCCTGACTTTC	CATSDSDRGPPGANVLTF
TRBV10-3	12	TRBJ2-1	-	-	TGTGCCATCAGCACAGGGTCCAATGAGCAGTTCTTC	CAISTGSNEQFF
TRBV29-1	13	TRBJ1-1	-	-	TGCAGCGTCCGGCTGGGGGGGAGCACTGAAGCTTTCTTT	CSVRLGGSTEAFF
TRBV14	16	TRBJ2-1	TRBD2	-	TGTGCCAGCAGCACCCGTAACGGGACTAGGAGGTATGAGCAGTTCTTC	CASSTRNGTRRYEQFF
TRBV7-8	16	TRBJ2-7	-	many	TGTGCCAGCAGCCTTCGATACATTGGAAAAGTCTACGAGCAGTACTTC	CASSLRYIGKVYEQYF